The T cell receptor (beta chain) described here comes from a study of blood T cell repertoires in COVID-19. Produced via immunoSEQ multiplex PCR; TCRdb's table is partial and in-frame only. The table has around 40,000 clones, around 92% seen once. The TCR originated in a human donor in a cohort sampled during active COVID-19. Sequencing input: peripheral blood.

DNA of the CDR3: TGTGCCAGCAGTTCGCAAGGACAGGCCCCGGAGGCCCAGTACTTC. This sequence encodes CASSSQGQAPEAQYF. V gene TRBV6-2 or TRBV6-3 combines with J gene TRBJ2-5; 7 nucleotides align to TRBD1. Germline V gene sequence: CDR1 MNHEY, CDR2 SVGEGT. This CDR3 comprises 15 residues. V lost 4 bases and J lost 9; bases outside the gene matches: 14.